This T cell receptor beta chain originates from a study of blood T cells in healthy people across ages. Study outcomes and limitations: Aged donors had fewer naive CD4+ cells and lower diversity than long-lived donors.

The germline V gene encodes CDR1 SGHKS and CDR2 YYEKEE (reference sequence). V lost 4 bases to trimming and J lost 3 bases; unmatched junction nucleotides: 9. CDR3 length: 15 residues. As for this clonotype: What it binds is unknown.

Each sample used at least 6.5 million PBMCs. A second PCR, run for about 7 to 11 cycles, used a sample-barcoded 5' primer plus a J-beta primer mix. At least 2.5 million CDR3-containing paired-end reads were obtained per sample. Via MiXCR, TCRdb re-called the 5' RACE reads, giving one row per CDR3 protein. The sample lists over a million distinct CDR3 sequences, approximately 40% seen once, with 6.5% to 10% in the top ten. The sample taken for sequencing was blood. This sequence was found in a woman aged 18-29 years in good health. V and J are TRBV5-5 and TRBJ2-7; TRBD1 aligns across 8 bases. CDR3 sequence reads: CASSVGDRGIYEQYF. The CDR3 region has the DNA TGTGCCAGCAGCGTAGGAGACAGGGGTATCTACGAGCAGTACTTC.